A selection of T cell receptor beta chains follows, all from one sample in a study of technical replicates of blood from several donors. Method: immunoSEQ multiplex PCR; TCRdb's copy keeps in-frame clones and lacks some. The data contain more than 80,000 clones, approximately 96% of them singletons. Sequenced material: T cells isolated from PBMCs. These receptors originate from a human donor in good health. Both conserved end residues are part of each CDR3. The D gene is left open where the match is weak. The size field is filled for only some rows; it gives once, few, many or a size class.

clone_size: .; j_call: TRBJ2-7; d_call: .; v_call: TRBV6-5; cdr3_nt: TGTGCCAGCAGTTACTCGACAGTTTCCTACGAGCAGTACTTC; cdr3_aa: CASSYSTVSYEQYF
clone_size: .; j_call: TRBJ2-1; d_call: TRBD2; v_call: TRBV5-1; cdr3_nt: TGCGCCAGCACCCCATTGGCTAGCGGGGAATACAATGAGCAGTTCTTC; cdr3_aa: CASTPLASGEYNEQFF
clone_size: once; j_call: TRBJ1-2; d_call: .; v_call: TRBV2; cdr3_nt: TGTGCCAGTACTTACAGGGTTGGCTACACCTTC; cdr3_aa: CASTYRVGYTF
clone_size: once; j_call: TRBJ2-5; d_call: .; v_call: TRBV4-1; cdr3_nt: TGCGCCAGCAGTCTCCCCGGGGAGACCCAGTACTTC; cdr3_aa: CASSLPGETQYF
clone_size: .; j_call: TRBJ2-3; d_call: .; v_call: TRBV6-6; cdr3_nt: TGTGCCAGCAGTTACCGTTCCGCCGAGAACACAGATACGCAGTATTTT; cdr3_aa: CASSYRSAENTDTQYF
clone_size: few; j_call: TRBJ1-4; d_call: .; v_call: TRBV11-3; cdr3_nt: TGTGCCAGCAGCCCAGGGATGGGTAATGAAAAACTGTTTTTT; cdr3_aa: CASSPGMGNEKLFF
clone_size: .; j_call: TRBJ2-3; d_call: .; v_call: TRBV6-5; cdr3_nt: TGTGCCAGCAGTTACCGTAGCAGCACAGATACGCAGTATTTT; cdr3_aa: CASSYRSSTDTQYF
clone_size: .; j_call: TRBJ1-1; d_call: .; v_call: TRBV7-3; cdr3_nt: TGTGCCAGCAGCTTAGGAGGGATGGTGTACGAGAACACTGAAGCTTTCTTT; cdr3_aa: CASSLGGMVYENTEAFF
clone_size: .; j_call: TRBJ1-1; d_call: .; v_call: TRBV28; cdr3_nt: TGTGCCAGCAGTTTAACCACACAGGAAGCTTTCTTT; cdr3_aa: CASSLTTQEAFF
clone_size: .; j_call: TRBJ1-5; d_call: .; v_call: TRBV5-4; cdr3_nt: TGTGCCAGCAGCTTAGGGGATCTACCCCAGCATTTT; cdr3_aa: CASSLGDLPQHF
clone_size: .; j_call: TRBJ1-2; d_call: TRBD1; v_call: TRBV7-8; cdr3_nt: TGTGCCAGCAGCTTATGGACAGGGGGGAACTATGGCTACACCTTC; cdr3_aa: CASSLWTGGNYGYTF
clone_size: .; j_call: TRBJ2-7; d_call: TRBD2; v_call: TRBV5-4; cdr3_nt: TGTGCCAGCAGCATGGGGACTAGCGGGCTTGGGGACGAGCAGTACTTC; cdr3_aa: CASSMGTSGLGDEQYF
clone_size: .; j_call: TRBJ1-1; d_call: TRBD1; v_call: TRBV4-2; cdr3_nt: TGTGCCAGCAGCCTCGGGCAGGGGGCTAAAACTGAAGCTTTCTTT; cdr3_aa: CASSLGQGAKTEAFF
clone_size: .; j_call: TRBJ2-5; d_call: .; v_call: TRBV5-5; cdr3_nt: TGTGCCAGCAGGGCAATAGAGACCCAGTACTTC; cdr3_aa: CASRAIETQYF
clone_size: many; j_call: TRBJ2-1; d_call: .; v_call: TRBV6-1; cdr3_nt: TGTGCCAGTTCCCAGATGAGGCGGGGCAATGAGCAGTTCTTC; cdr3_aa: CASSQMRRGNEQFF
clone_size: .; j_call: TRBJ2-7; d_call: TRBD2; v_call: TRBV9; cdr3_nt: TGTGCCAGCAGTCTACTGGGCGGGGGTATGTACGAGCAGTACTTC; cdr3_aa: CASSLLGGGMYEQYF
clone_size: .; j_call: TRBJ1-2; d_call: .; v_call: TRBV5-1; cdr3_nt: TGCGCCAGCAGCTCATCGGACACTGATGGCTACACCTTC; cdr3_aa: CASSSSDTDGYTF
clone_size: .; j_call: TRBJ2-2; d_call: .; v_call: TRBV29-1; cdr3_nt: TGCAGCGTAATGGCCCGCCCCGGGGAGCTGTTTTTT; cdr3_aa: CSVMARPGELFF
clone_size: .; j_call: TRBJ1-4; d_call: .; v_call: TRBV28; cdr3_nt: TGTGCCAGCAGTCCCCCCGGAGGCGCGGAAAAACTGTTTTTT; cdr3_aa: CASSPPGGAEKLFF
clone_size: .; j_call: TRBJ1-4; d_call: .; v_call: TRBV28; cdr3_nt: TGTGCCAGCAGTCAGATTGCCCGGAGGACGTTTTTT; cdr3_aa: CASSQIARRTFF
clone_size: .; j_call: TRBJ1-2; d_call: TRBD1; v_call: TRBV5-1; cdr3_nt: TGCGCCAGCAGCCCCGGGACAGGAGATAACTATGGCTACACCTTC; cdr3_aa: CASSPGTGDNYGYTF
clone_size: .; j_call: TRBJ1-2; d_call: TRBD1; v_call: TRBV28; cdr3_nt: TGTGCCAGCAGTTTAAAGGGGGCCGGTGGCTACACCTTC; cdr3_aa: CASSLKGAGGYTF
clone_size: .; j_call: TRBJ2-5; d_call: TRBD2; v_call: TRBV11-2; cdr3_nt: TGTGCCAGCAGCTTGGGTAACGGGGGGGAAGAGACCCAGTACTTC; cdr3_aa: CASSLGNGGEETQYF
clone_size: .; j_call: TRBJ2-7; d_call: TRBD2; v_call: TRBV5-4; cdr3_nt: TGTGCCAGCAGCTGGGGGACTAGCGGATCCTACGAGCAGTACTTC; cdr3_aa: CASSWGTSGSYEQYF
clone_size: .; j_call: TRBJ2-3; d_call: .; v_call: TRBV11-2; cdr3_nt: TGTGCCAGTACCGGGAGATTCACAGATACGCAGTATTTT; cdr3_aa: CASTGRFTDTQYF
clone_size: .; j_call: TRBJ1-1; d_call: .; v_call: TRBV28; cdr3_nt: TGTGCCAGCAGTCCTTGGGTGATGGGGCACACTGAAGCTTTCTTT; cdr3_aa: CASSPWVMGHTEAFF
clone_size: .; j_call: TRBJ1-1; d_call: TRBD1; v_call: TRBV6-1; cdr3_nt: TGTGCCAGCAGTGAGGGACAGCGGAACACTGAAGCTTTCTTT; cdr3_aa: CASSEGQRNTEAFF
clone_size: .; j_call: TRBJ2-5; d_call: .; v_call: TRBV6-1; cdr3_nt: TGTGCCAGCAGTGCAACTCGCGTAGAGACCCAGTACTTC; cdr3_aa: CASSATRVETQYF
clone_size: .; j_call: TRBJ1-2; d_call: TRBD1; v_call: TRBV5-6; cdr3_nt: TGTGCCAGCAGCAGGGACAGGGGGGATGGCTACACCTTC; cdr3_aa: CASSRDRGDGYTF
clone_size: .; j_call: TRBJ2-7; d_call: TRBD1; v_call: TRBV15; cdr3_nt: TGTGCCACCAGCAGTGGGACAGCCAAAACCTACGAGCAGTACTTC; cdr3_aa: CATSSGTAKTYEQYF
clone_size: .; j_call: TRBJ2-5; d_call: .; v_call: TRBV6-1; cdr3_nt: TGTGCCAGCAGCCAAAAAGCCGCCTGGCAAGAGACCCAGTACTTC; cdr3_aa: CASSQKAAWQETQYF
clone_size: .; j_call: TRBJ2-5; d_call: .; v_call: TRBV19; cdr3_nt: TGTGCCAGTAGCAGGCAGGGGAAGACCCAGTACTTC; cdr3_aa: CASSRQGKTQYF
clone_size: .; j_call: TRBJ2-3; d_call: TRBD2; v_call: TRBV6-6; cdr3_nt: TGTGCCGGAGGGACGGGGGGTACGCAGTATTTT; cdr3_aa: CAGGTGGTQYF